The clone carrying this T cell receptor beta chain turned up a few times. Its antigen is undetermined. KT2 cells were mixed with fixed PBMC numbers at varying ratios. This entry is derived from a study of quantifying T cell responses using KT2 cells. Study at large: cDNA was made from DNase-treated RNA using alpha and beta constant primers. Study-wide results and limits: Very high KT2 spike-in numbers caused saturation in KT2 sequence detection.

Germline V gene sequence: CDR1 SGHTA, CDR2 FQGTGA. The CDR3 totals 14 residues. With 5 bases removed from V and 1 base from J, the gap between germline ends came to 8 bases. An oligo carrying a UMI was ligated to the cDNA 3' end. An equimolar mix of RC1.1 and RC1.2 primed the beta chain across TRBC1 and TRBC2. From the second PCR onward, TCR alpha and beta chains were processed separately. TCRdb re-derived calls from the UMI-ligation and nested PCR reads in MiXCR, one entry per CDR3 protein. The sample records tens of thousands of distinct CDR3 sequences, 10% being singletons. V gene TRBV7-3 combines with J gene TRBJ2-2, with TRBD1 as a possible D gene (6 bases). The sequence was obtained from a human donor. Specimen: PBMCs spiked with cells of the T cell clone KT2. CDR3 DNA: TGTGCCAGCAGCCGGGGACAGAACACCGGGGAGCTGTTTTTT. Translating gives CASSRGQNTGELFF. Full variable domain (outside the CDR3, taken from reference TRBV7-3 and TRBJ2-2): GAGVSQTPSNKVTEKGKYVELRCDPISGHTALYWYRQSLGQGPEFLIYFQGTGAADDSGLPNDRFFAVRPEGSVSTLKIQRTERGDSAVYLCASSRGQNTGELFFGEGSRLTVL.